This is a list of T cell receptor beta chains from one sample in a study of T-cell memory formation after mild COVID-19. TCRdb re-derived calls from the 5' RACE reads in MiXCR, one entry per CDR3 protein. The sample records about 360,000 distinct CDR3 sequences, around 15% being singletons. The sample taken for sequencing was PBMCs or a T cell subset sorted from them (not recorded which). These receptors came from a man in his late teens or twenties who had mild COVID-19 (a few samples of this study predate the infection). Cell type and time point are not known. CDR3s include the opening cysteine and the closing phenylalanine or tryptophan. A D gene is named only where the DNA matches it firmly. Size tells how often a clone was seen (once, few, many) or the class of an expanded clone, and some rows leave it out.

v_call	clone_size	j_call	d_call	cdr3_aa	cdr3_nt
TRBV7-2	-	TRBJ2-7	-	CASSLAPMSGPQYF	TGTGCCAGCAGCTTAGCCCCGATGAGCGGACCGCAGTACTTC
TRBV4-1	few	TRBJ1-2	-	CASSQERISTYGYTF	TGCGCCAGCAGCCAAGAAAGGATTTCTACGTATGGCTACACCTTC
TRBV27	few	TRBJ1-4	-	CASRRRAGEKLFF	TGTGCCAGCAGGAGGCGGGCTGGGGAAAAACTGTTTTTT
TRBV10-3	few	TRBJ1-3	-	CAISAFTSSGNTIYF	TGTGCCATCAGTGCTTTTACTAGCTCTGGAAACACCATATATTTT
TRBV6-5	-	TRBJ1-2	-	CASSPGRPVYGYTF	TGTGCCAGCAGTCCTGGACGGCCTGTCTATGGCTACACCTTC
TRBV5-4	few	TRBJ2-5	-	CASSLIQGDETQYF	TGTGCCAGCAGCTTGATCCAGGGTGATGAGACCCAGTACTTC
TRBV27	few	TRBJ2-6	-	CASSFKGSSGANVLTF	TGTGCCAGCAGTTTTAAGGGAAGCTCTGGGGCCAACGTCCTGACTTTC
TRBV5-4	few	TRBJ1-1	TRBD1	CASRLTGGTEAFF	TGTGCCAGCAGGCTGACAGGGGGCACTGAAGCTTTCTTT
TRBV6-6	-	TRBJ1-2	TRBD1	CASSYRTGGEGYTF	TGTGCCAGCAGTTATCGGACAGGGGGGGAAGGCTACACCTTC
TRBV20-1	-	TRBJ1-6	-	CSARDSGRTYNSPLHF	TGCAGTGCTAGAGACTCCGGGAGGACCTATAATTCACCCCTCCACTTT